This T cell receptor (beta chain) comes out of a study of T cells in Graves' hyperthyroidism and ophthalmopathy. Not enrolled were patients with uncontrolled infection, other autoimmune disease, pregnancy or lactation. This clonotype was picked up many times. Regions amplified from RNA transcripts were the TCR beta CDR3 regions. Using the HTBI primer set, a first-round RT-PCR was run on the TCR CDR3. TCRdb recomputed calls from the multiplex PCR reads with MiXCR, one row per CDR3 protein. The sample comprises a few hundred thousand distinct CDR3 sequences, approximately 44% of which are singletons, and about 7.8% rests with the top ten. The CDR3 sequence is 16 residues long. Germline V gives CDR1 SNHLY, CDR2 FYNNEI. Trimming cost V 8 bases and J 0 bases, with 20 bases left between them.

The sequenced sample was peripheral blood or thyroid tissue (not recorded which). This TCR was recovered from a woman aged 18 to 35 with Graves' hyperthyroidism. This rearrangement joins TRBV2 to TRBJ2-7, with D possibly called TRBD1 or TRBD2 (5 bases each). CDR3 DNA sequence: TGTGCCAGCGGATTCAAGAGGGGAGAGGGCTCCTACGAGCAGTACTTC. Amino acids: CASGFKRGEGSYEQYF.